This TCR beta chain was identified during a study of cytomegalovirus exposure and HLA in healthy donors. Study-level background: Previous work identified roughly 110 million unique TCR beta sequences from some 170 million T cells. General study points: As was reported, the HLA-A and HLA-B alleles of most subjects were accurately predicted from TCR beta sequences. Immune exposure data for these donors was limited to CMV serostatus. What a later analysis reportedly showed was that an Asian-associated ancestry cluster had fewer N-insertions than the roughly 670-donor mean.

A multiplex PCR was run with 60 Vbeta primers and 13 Jbeta primers. TCRdb's copy holds only in-frame clones and misses some; the assay was immunoSEQ multiplex PCR. The data contain about 150,000 clones, 79% of them singletons. As to this clone: Antigen unknown.

The sequencing input was PBMCs. The clonotype comes from a man in his fifties in good health and CMV-seropositive.

As DNA, the CDR3 is TGTGCCAGCAGTGCAGACAGGGGGGGGTTTAATGAAAAACTGTTTTTT. It is translated as CASSADRGGFNEKLFF. This chain connects TRBV25-1 to TRBJ1-4; TRBD1 agrees at 9 bases. Germline V gene data show CDR1 as MGHDK and CDR2 as SYGVNS. This CDR3 has 16 amino acids. The trim removed 4 bases at V and 4 bases at J, leaving 7 bases unmatched.